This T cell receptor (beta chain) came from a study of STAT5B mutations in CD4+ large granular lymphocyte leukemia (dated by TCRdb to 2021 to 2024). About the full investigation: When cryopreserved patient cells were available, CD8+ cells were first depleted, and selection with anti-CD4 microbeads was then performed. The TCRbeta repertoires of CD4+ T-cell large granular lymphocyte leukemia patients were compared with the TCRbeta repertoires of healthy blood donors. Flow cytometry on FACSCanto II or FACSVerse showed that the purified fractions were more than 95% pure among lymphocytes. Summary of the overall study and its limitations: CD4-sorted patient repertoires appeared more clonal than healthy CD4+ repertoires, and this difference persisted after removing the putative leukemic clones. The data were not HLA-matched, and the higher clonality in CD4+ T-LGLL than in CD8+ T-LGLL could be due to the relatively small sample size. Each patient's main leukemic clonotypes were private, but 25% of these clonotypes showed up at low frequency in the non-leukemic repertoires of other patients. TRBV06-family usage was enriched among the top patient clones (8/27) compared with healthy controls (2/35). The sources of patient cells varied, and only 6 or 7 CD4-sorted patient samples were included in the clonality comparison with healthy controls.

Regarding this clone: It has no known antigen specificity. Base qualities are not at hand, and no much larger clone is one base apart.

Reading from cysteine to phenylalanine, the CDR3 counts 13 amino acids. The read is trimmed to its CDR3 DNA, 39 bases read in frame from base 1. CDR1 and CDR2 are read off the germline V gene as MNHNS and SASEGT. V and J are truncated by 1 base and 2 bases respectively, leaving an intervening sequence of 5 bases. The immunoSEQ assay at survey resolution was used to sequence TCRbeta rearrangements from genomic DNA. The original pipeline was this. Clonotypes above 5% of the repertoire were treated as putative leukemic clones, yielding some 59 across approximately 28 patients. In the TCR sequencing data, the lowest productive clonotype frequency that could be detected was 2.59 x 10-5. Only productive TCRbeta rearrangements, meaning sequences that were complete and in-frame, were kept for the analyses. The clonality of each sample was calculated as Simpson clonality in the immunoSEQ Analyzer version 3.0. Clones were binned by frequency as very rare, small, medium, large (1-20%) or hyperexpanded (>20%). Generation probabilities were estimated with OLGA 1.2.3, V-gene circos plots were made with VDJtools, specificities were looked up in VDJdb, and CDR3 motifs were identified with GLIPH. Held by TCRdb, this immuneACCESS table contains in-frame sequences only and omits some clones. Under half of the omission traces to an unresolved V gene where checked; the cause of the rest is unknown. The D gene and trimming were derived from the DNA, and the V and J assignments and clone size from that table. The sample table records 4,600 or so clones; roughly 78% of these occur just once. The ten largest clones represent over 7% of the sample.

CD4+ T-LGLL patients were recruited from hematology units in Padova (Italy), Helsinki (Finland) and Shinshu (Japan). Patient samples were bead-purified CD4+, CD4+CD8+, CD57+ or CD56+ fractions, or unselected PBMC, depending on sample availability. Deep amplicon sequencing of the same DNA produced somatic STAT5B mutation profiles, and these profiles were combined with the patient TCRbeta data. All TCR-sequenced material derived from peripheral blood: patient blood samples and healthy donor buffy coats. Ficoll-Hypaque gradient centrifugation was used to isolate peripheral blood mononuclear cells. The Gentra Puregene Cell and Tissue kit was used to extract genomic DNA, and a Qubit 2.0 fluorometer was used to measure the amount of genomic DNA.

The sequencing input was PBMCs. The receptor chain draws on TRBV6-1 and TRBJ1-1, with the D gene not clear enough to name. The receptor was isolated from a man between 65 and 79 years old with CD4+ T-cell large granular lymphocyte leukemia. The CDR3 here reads CASSEEGNTEAFF. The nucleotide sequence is TGTGCCAGCAGTGAAGAGGGAAACACTGAAGCTTTCTTT.